The T cell receptor (beta chain) described here comes from a study of CD8 T cells in ankylosing spondylitis. Quantitative molecular-barcoded 5'-RACE generated the TCR beta libraries. TCRdb itself ran the 5' RACE reads through MiXCR, one entry per CDR3 protein. The sample lists 500,000 to 550,000 distinct CDR3 sequences, approximately 11% occurring once. As concerns this clonotype: The target antigen is unknown.

Study outcomes and limitations: Those disease-linked clones were CD8+; they were also relatively rare in peripheral blood. Blood from ankylosing spondylitis patients appeared to carry a characteristic roughly 8-variant TCR beta motif. Reportedly, significant enrichment of disease-linked clones occurred in matched ankylosing spondylitis synovial fluid. There were earlier reports of some motif variants in reactive arthritis synovial fluid and blood.

The CDR3 is made up of 14 amino acids. Trimming took off 4 bases at V and 0 bases at J, with 10 bases between the two ends. Sample: blood, either unsorted or a sorted T cell fraction (not recorded which). V usage is TRBV12-3 or TRBV12-4 and J usage is TRBJ2-7; D not resolved. The TCR was taken from a male donor with ankylosing spondylitis. This chain's CDR3 is CASSSPSGSYEQYF. The DNA of the CDR3 is TGTGCCAGCAGTTCCCCTTCGGGCTCCTACGAGCAGTACTTC.